This record looks at one TCR beta chain sequence and its context. The sample is drawn from a study of beta chain features in type 1 diabetes. TCRB transcripts that were expressed got sequenced, as all of the isolated RNA had been reverse transcribed. The assay was immunoSEQ multiplex PCR, and TCRdb's table has in-frame clones only and misses some. The sample contains 250,000 to 350,000 clones, less than 15% of which appear only once. V was shortened by 7 bases and J by 3 bases, with 10 bases between the two germline ends. The CDR3 contains 13 residues. Per germline, CDR1 ENHRY and CDR2 SYGVKD. The clonotype was recovered from a man aged 25-45 years in good health. Specimen: central memory CD4+ T cells from blood. The chain is built from TRBV10-3 and TRBJ1-5; no firm D call. The CDR3 here is CAIKSRYNQPQHF. The CDR3 DNA reads TGTGCCATCAAGTCCAGATACAATCAGCCCCAGCATTTT.